This TCR beta chain was sequenced during a study of identical twins. TCRdb fed the 5' RACE reads into MiXCR, producing one record per CDR3 protein. Of roughly 720,000 distinct CDR3 sequences in the sample, 18% were seen once. CDR1 is ENHRY, CDR2 SYGVKD, per germline. This CDR3 is built from 11 residues. Trimming took off 8 bases at V and 1 base at J, with 5 bases between the two ends. These data were likewise used in another study, on T cells expressing NK-cell markers.

J is TRBJ1-1 and V is TRBV10-3; tentative D call: TRBD1 (5 bases). Sequencing was performed on PBMCs. This TCR came from a young woman in good health. CDR3 in DNA: TGTGCCATCGGGGGGAACACTGAAGCTTTCTTT. Translating it yields CAIGGNTEAFF.